This T cell receptor beta chain stems from a study of blood T cell repertoires in COVID-19. Repertoires were generated with immunoSEQ multiplex PCR, while TCRdb's copy carries only in-frame clones and drops some. Of hundreds of thousands of clones detected, over 75% appear once; the ten largest clones hold about 7%. The CDR3 spans 14 residues. The ends were cut back, 11 bases at V and 1 base at J, with 17 bases in the middle. The germline V gene encodes CDR1 MNHNY and CDR2 SVGAGI (reference sequence). The chain uses TRBV6-6 and TRBJ1-1, with D possibly being TRBD1 (6 bases). The sequence was collected from a woman in her forties with acute COVID-19. Material for sequencing was PBMCs or T cells enriched from blood (not recorded which). CDR3 sequence (DNA): TGTGCCGGTAAGGGGGGGGCGCAGAACACTGAAGCTTTCTTT. Amino acid sequence: CAGKGGAQNTEAFF.